The subject of this entry is one TCR beta chain. No antigen is known for it. Nothing much larger sits one base from this clone, and base qualities are not available. The sample belongs to a study of CD8+ T cells in alopecia areata (dated by TCRdb to the late 2010s). Describing the broader study: The treated patients, all with moderate-to-severe alopecia areata, were enrolled in an open-label pilot trial of oral tofacitinib given at 5 to 10 mg twice daily. Patients stayed on tofacitinib for 6 to 18 months and then had 6 months of follow-up off drug so that delayed response and recurrence could be assessed. Disease severity in treated patients was measured with the SALT score, which quantifies the percentage of affected scalp surface area. To study T cell clonal expansion in alopecia areata, the researchers applied high-throughput TCRbeta sequencing to both the C3H/HeJ mouse model and human patients. Human TCRbeta sequencing covered scalp tissue and sorted CD4+ and CD8+ peripheral blood T cells from patchy and totalis/universalis alopecia areata patients and healthy controls. Tofacitinib-treated patients had biopsies at baseline and at 4 and 24 weeks of treatment, with a later scalp biopsy in several patients. Clonality in the scalp was compared among normal scalp (n=4), patchy alopecia areata scalp (n=8), and alopecia totalis/universalis scalp (n=8). RNA was extracted with the PAXgene miRNA kit for fixed scalp, the miRNeasy kit for PBMCs, and the RNeasy kit for mouse skin. immunoSEQ multiplex PCR using 35 Vbeta forward primers and 13 Jbeta reverse primers was used to amplify TCRbeta CDR3 regions. Findings and caveats that apply to the study as a whole: Compared with mice, TCR sequences shared between patients were less clear, possibly partly because of HLA diversity across the patient population. Unlike mouse skin, where gammadelta T cells dominate, normal human skin contains resident alphabeta T cells that get sequenced too, which complicates analysis of the scalp TCR repertoire. The treated cohort was small, with a single nonresponder, so links between baseline CD8+ expansion and response need larger studies. With tofacitinib, both scalp clonality and the number of expanded CD8+ clones among the top 100 scalp clones went down significantly. Higher clonality and more expanded CD8+ clones were observed in lesional scalp than in normal scalp, particularly in alopecia totalis/universalis, a finding suggestive of antigenic drive. During tofacitinib treatment, many expanded lesional clones remained in scalp and blood, and this persistence may partly explain relapse after treatment is stopped.

The method behind the library was the immunoSEQ multiplex PCR assay. RNA was extracted from all samples and reverse transcribed into cDNA as template for TCR sequencing. SuperScript III was used to make first-strand cDNA, primed with a 2:1 mix of oligo-dT and random hexamers. Amplification bias was assessed with a synthetic immune receptor repertoire, and residual bias was removed computationally. Processing in the source paper ran as follows. Raw reads were preprocessed to remove errors, and CDR3 was defined by IMGT conventions from the conserved cysteine to phenylalanine. Clonality was computed as 1 minus the Shannon entropy, with the entropy normalized by log2 of the number of productive unique TCRs. Scalp TCRbeta sequences were cross-referenced with sorted blood CD4 and CD8 repertoires so that the CD4 or CD8 identity of scalp clones could be inferred. Entries here come from immuneACCESS through TCRdb and include only in-frame sequences with V and J called. Some clones fail to appear in such tables; in the studies checked, an unresolved V gene covers under half of the shortfall, and the cause of the remainder is unknown. The DNA gave D and trimming, while V, J and clone size come from that table. The sample records 110,000 or so clones, approximately 52% of which are singletons. Around 30% of the sample lies in the top ten.

Reading the label with the study, this specimen's time point is: more than 3 weeks on oral tofacitinib. The sample's treatment or condition, from its label and the paper: oral pan-JAK inhibitor, 5-10 mg twice daily. Lesional scalp punch biopsies and peripheral blood were collected from alopecia areata patients. After PBMCs were isolated by density centrifugation and stained for CD3, CD4 and CD8, a FACSAria was used to sort CD4+ and CD8+ T cells. The TCR comes from a human donor with alopecia areata. This material consisted of CD8+ T cells sorted from blood, taken at week 4, from a patient treated with tofacitinib.

CDR3 region: CASSLYGSGPQETQYF. The bases are TGCGCCAGCAGCTTGTACGGATCCGGGCCCCAAGAGACCCAGTACTTC. The sequence joins TRBV5-1 to TRBJ2-5, with the D gene uncertain. At the junction V is shortened by 1 base and J by 1 base, with 14 bases in between. The CDR3 covers 16 residues, taking in both the cysteine and the phenylalanine. Only the CDR3 DNA stays, 48 bases, in frame from base 1. The germline V gene provides CDR1 SGHRS and CDR2 YFSETQ.